A single sample is the source of the 6 T cell receptor beta chains below, sequenced in a study of shared clonotypes between healthy human individuals. Repertoires were generated with immunoSEQ multiplex PCR, while TCRdb's copy carries only in-frame clones and drops some. The sample has some 490,000 clones, approximately 82% seen once. The source material was PBMCs. The receptors stem from a woman aged 40 to 49 in good health. Some clones in this sample may be carry-over from other donors' samples.

This sequence joins TRBV25-1 and TRBJ1-1; D gene uncertain. The CDR3 totals 14 residues. Germline assignment: CDR1 MGHDK and CDR2 SYGVNS. Trimming left V 3 bases short and J 0 bases short, with 8 bases between. This CDR3 reads CASSDRLLNTEAFF. The CDR3 DNA sequence: TGTGCCAGCAGTGACCGGCTCCTGAACACTGAAGCTTTCTTT.

The chain joins TRBV28 to TRBJ2-7, with TRBD1 matching over 9 bases. The J segment lost 0 bases and the V segment lost 6 bases, leaving 12 bases of the junction unmatched. Germline CDR1 reads MDHEN; CDR2 reads SYDVKM. This CDR3 has 17 residues. The CDR3: CASSHKPQGAYSYEQYF. The CDR3 DNA sequence: TGTGCCAGCAGCCATAAACCACAGGGGGCCTACTCCTACGAGCAGTACTTC.

V is TRBV9 and J is TRBJ1-1; unclear D gene. CDR1 SGDLS and CDR2 YYNGEE come from the germline V gene. V lost 0 bases, J lost 3 bases, and 6 bases lay in between. The CDR3 spans 13 residues. The CDR3 is CASSVGTDTEAFF. The CDR3 DNA reads as TGTGCCAGCAGCGTAGGAACAGACACTGAAGCTTTCTTT.

This chain uses TRBV5-1 with TRBJ2-2; 9 bases line up with TRBD2. Looked up from germline, CDR1 is SGHRS and CDR2 is YFSETQ. The V gene end was trimmed by 7 bases and the J gene end by 3 bases; junction bases not matched to a gene: 4. This CDR3 is built from 14 residues. CDR3 nucleotide sequence: TGCGCCAGCGGCGGGAGGGGCGACACCGGGGAGCTGTTTTTT. It translates to CASGGRGDTGELFF. Full variable domain (outside the CDR3, taken from reference TRBV5-1 and TRBJ2-2): KAGVTQTPRYLIKTRGQQVTLSCSPISGHRSVSWYQQTPGQGLQFLFEYFSETQRNKGNFPGRFSGRQFSNSRSEMNVSTLELGDSALYLCASGGRGDTGELFFGEGSRLTVL.

This clone was recorded a few times. The chain is built from TRBV10-2 and TRBJ2-5, with 9 bases fitting TRBD1. This CDR3 contains 16 residues. The V and J ends lost 8 bases and 1 base, in that order; junction bases with no gene match: 11. Per germline, CDR1 WSHSY and CDR2 SAAADI. CDR3 in amino acids: CASGSDRGWGQETQYF. DNA of the CDR3: TGCGCCAGCGGTTCGGACAGGGGTTGGGGCCAAGAGACCCAGTACTTC.

This chain connects TRBV19 to TRBJ2-5; tentative D call: TRBD1 (5 bases). The germline CDR1 and CDR2 sequences are LNHDA and SQIVND (reference sequence). Trimming took off 5 bases at V and 1 base at J, with 14 bases between the two ends. This CDR3 has 15 amino acids. This chain's CDR3 is CASSPRWQGQETQYF. CDR3 sequence (DNA): TGTGCCAGTAGTCCAAGGTGGCAGGGCCAAGAGACCCAGTACTTC.